The T cell receptor (beta chain) described here comes from a study of blood T cell repertoires in COVID-19. Study at large: The United States, Italy and Spain supplied acute and convalescent COVID-19 samples. Nucleic acid was either cDNA or gDNA, and it came from T cells, B-cell-depleted T cells, or PBMCs.

Trimming shortened V by 5 bases and J by 4 bases, and 9 bases separated the two germline ends. The CDR3 covers 12 residues. Germline V gene sequence: CDR1 MNHEY, CDR2 SVGEGT. Only in-frame clones appear in the TCRdb table, and some are missing; sequencing was by immunoSEQ multiplex PCR. The profile shows some 340,000 clones, roughly four fifths of them singletons. The clonotype originates from a woman aged 50 to 65 who had recovered from COVID-19. Sequenced: PBMCs or T cells enriched from blood (not recorded which). V gene TRBV6-2 or TRBV6-3 combines with J gene TRBJ2-7; D possibly corresponds to TRBD1 (5 bases). The CDR3 nucleotides are TGTGCCAGCAGTATGACAGCTTACGAGCAGTACTTC. Protein: CASSMTAYEQYF.